A single sample gave rise to the 32 T cell receptor beta chains below, sequenced in a study of shared T cell receptors in the human thymus. The repertoire was sequenced with immunoSEQ multiplex PCR; TCRdb's copy has only in-frame clones and lacks some. The table lists hundreds of thousands of clones, more than 75% of them singletons. These sequences were also reported in another study, on human thymus T cells.

Specimen: thymocytes. The source is a boy in the first two years of life with a congenital heart defect.

The chain uses TRBV12-5 and TRBJ1-1; 9 bases agree with TRBD1. After removal of 3 bases from V and 11 bases from J, the junction contained 1 base not matched to a gene. CDR1 is LGHNT and CDR2 is FRNRAP in the germline V gene. CDR3 size: 11 residues. CDR3 coding DNA: TGTGCTAGTGGTTTAGGACAGGGGGCTTTCTTT. Amino acid sequence: CASGLGQGAFF.

The chain recombines TRBV4-3 with TRBJ1-5; unclear D gene. Between the trimmed V and J ends, which lost 0 bases and 0 bases, there was a span of 15 bases. Per germline, CDR1 LGHNA and CDR2 YSLEER. The length of the CDR3 is 18 residues. Here the CDR3 reads CASSQDLPAAYSNQPQHF. DNA for the CDR3: TGCGCCAGCAGCCAAGATCTACCGGCGGCATATAGCAATCAGCCCCAGCATTTT.

V usage is TRBV30 and J usage is TRBJ2-5; D perhaps matches TRBD2 (6 bases). In germline, CDR1 is GTSNPN, CDR2 SVGIG (reference sequence). The CDR3 covers 10 residues. V gave up 5 bases and J gave up 12 bases, with 13 bases separating them. CDR3 residues: CAWADEREYF. The CDR3 DNA reads TGTGCCTGGGCTGATGAGCGGGAGTACTTC.

This clone was seen a handful of times. The V and J genes are TRBV11-3 and TRBJ2-2; 8 positions match TRBD2. V was clipped by 5 bases and J by 5 bases; unmatched bases: 7. Germline V CDR1 and CDR2: SGHNT, YENEEA. The CDR3 consists of 15 residues. The CDR3 DNA reads TGTGCCAGCAGCCCCGGGGTAGCGGGGACCGGGGAGCTGTTTTTT. This translates into CASSPGVAGTGELFF.

J is TRBJ1-1 and V is TRBV7-9; a possible D gene is TRBD1 (5 bases). The V gene lost 5 bases and the J gene lost 0 bases, with 25 bases spanning the gap. The CDR3 loop spans 19 amino acids. CDR1 and CDR2 from the germline V gene are SEHNR and FQNEAQ (reference sequence). The CDR3 nucleotides read TGTGCCAGCAGCCAGACACATTGGGGGGGAGAGATCATGAACACTGAAGCTTTCTTT. Amino acids: CASSQTHWGGEIMNTEAFF.

This chain links TRBV7-8 with TRBJ2-1; 7 positions agree with TRBD2. The CDR3 is made up of 17 amino acids. After removal of 3 bases from V and 1 base from J, the junction contained 9 bases not matched to a gene. Germline CDR1 and CDR2: SGHVS and FQNEAQ. CDR3 sequence (DNA): TGTGCCAGCAGCTTCGCCGCTAGCGGTTATTCCTACAATGAGCAGTTCTTC. Its translation is CASSFAASGYSYNEQFF.

The chain carries TRBV7-9 and TRBJ1-1; D is unresolved. Germline-derived CDR1 and CDR2 are SEHNR and FQNEAQ (reference sequence). This CDR3 region has 15 residues. V was shortened by 1 base and J by 1 base, with 10 bases between the two germline ends. CDR3 residues: CASSLVGRANTEAFF. DNA of the CDR3: TGTGCCAGCAGCTTAGTCGGTAGAGCGAACACTGAAGCTTTCTTT.

This chain links TRBV7-6 with TRBJ2-1, with 13 bases aligning to TRBD2. This CDR3 is built from 17 residues. V gave up 5 bases and J gave up 7 bases; unmatched junction bases: 11. The V gene's germline CDR1 is SGHVS and CDR2 FNYEAQ. CDR3 nucleotides: TGTGCCAGCAGCCCCCCGGGGACTAGCGGGGTCGTTAATGAGCAGTTCTTC. Translation gives CASSPPGTSGVVNEQFF.

The rearrangement links TRBV28 to TRBJ2-2, with 10 bases aligning to TRBD1. There are 15 residues in the CDR3. With 5 bases clipped from V and 7 bases from J, the junction kept 7 bases outside the gene matches. Per germline, CDR1 MDHEN and CDR2 SYDVKM. The CDR3 reads CASSRQGAQDGELFF. For the CDR3, the DNA is TGTGCCAGCAGTAGACAGGGGGCGCAAGACGGGGAGCTGTTTTTT.

The chain uses TRBV4-3 and TRBJ2-2; 8 nucleotides agree with TRBD2. Germline V gene data show CDR1 as LGHNA and CDR2 as YSLEER. J gave up 0 bases and V 4 bases, and 19 bases lay outside the gene matches. The length of the CDR3 is 21 residues. CDR3 in DNA: TGCGCCAGCAGCCTAATCTCACCGGGAGGGGCCTTATCAACGAACACCGGGGAGCTGTTTTTT. It encodes CASSLISPGGALSTNTGELFF.

Details on this clone: The junction differs from germline at one of its ends, possibly a read error. The chain uses TRBV28 and TRBJ2-3; 11 bases map to TRBD1. The CDR3 consists of 16 residues. In germline, CDR1 is MDHEN, CDR2 SYDVKM. CDR3 region: CASSPYLGQGAETQYF. The CDR3 DNA reads as TGTGCCAGCAGTCCCTACCTCGGACAGGGGGCAGAGACGCAGTATTTT.

The chain recombines TRBV15 with TRBJ2-7, with TRBD2 identical over 9 bases. In germline, CDR1 is LNHNV, CDR2 YYDKDF (reference sequence). After removal of 2 bases from V and 1 base from J, the junction contained 12 bases not matched to a gene. The CDR3 covers 18 residues. CDR3 in DNA: TGTGCCACCAGCAGAACCCTGGGAGTGACTAGCGGTTCCTACGAGCAGTACTTC. Amino acid sequence: CATSRTLGVTSGSYEQYF.

The chain employs TRBV4-3 and TRBJ2-1; 7 bases are shared with TRBD2. CDR1 and CDR2 (germline): LGHNA, YSLEER. Trimming cost V 4 bases and J 7 bases; bases outside gene matches: 13. This CDR3 contains 16 residues. The DNA of the CDR3 is TGCGCCAGCAGCCGCCATGGAGGGAGGGCCCAAAATGAGCAGTTCTTC. This translates into CASSRHGGRAQNEQFF.

The chain couples TRBV5-1 to TRBJ2-1; 10 nucleotides agree with TRBD2. Unmatched junction bases numbered 12, after V lost 5 bases and J lost 1 base. The CDR3 runs to 18 residues. Germline-derived CDR1 and CDR2 are SGHRS and YFSETQ. The CDR3 region is CASRVAGGDRSSYNEQFF. The CDR3 DNA is TGCGCCAGCAGAGTAGCGGGAGGTGATAGGAGTTCCTACAATGAGCAGTTCTTC.

The genes are TRBV30 and TRBJ2-7, with D perhaps TRBD1 (7 bases). The ends were cut back, 1 base at V and 5 bases at J, with 12 bases in the middle. From germline, CDR1 is GTSNPN and CDR2 SVGIG (reference sequence). This CDR3 contains 13 residues. The CDR3 sequence is CAWSGRGRHEQYF. The CDR3 bases are TGTGCCTGGAGTGGGAGGGGGCGCCACGAGCAGTACTTC.

This clone was found once. This chain connects TRBV6-6 to TRBJ2-7; 11 nucleotides agree with TRBD1. CDR3 length equals 15 residues. CDR1 and CDR2 from the germline V gene are MNHNY and SVGAGI (reference sequence). The V gene end was trimmed by 6 bases and the J gene end by 7 bases; junction bases not matched to a gene: 11. The CDR3 reads CASSAGTGGTLEQYF. The CDR3, as DNA: TGTGCCAGCAGCGCAGGGACAGGGGGTACCCTGGAGCAGTACTTC.

The gene calls are TRBV4-3 and TRBJ2-1, with 11 bases lining up with TRBD2. The CDR3 is made up of 18 amino acids. The V and J ends lost 4 bases and 5 bases, in that order; junction bases with no gene match: 13. CDR1 is LGHNA, CDR2 YSLEER, per germline. CDR3 DNA: TGCGCCAGCAGCCCGCAGAATCTCCTAGCGGGAGGTCACAATGAGCAGTTCTTC. Translation: CASSPQNLLAGGHNEQFF.

The V and J genes are TRBV28 and TRBJ1-1; TRBD1 matches at 8 bases. With V trimmed by 5 bases and J by 4 bases, 9 bases remained unmatched. The CDR3 covers 15 residues. Germline V gene data show CDR1 as MDHEN and CDR2 as SYDVKM. The CDR3 is CASSTGQGFGTEAFF. CDR3 in DNA: TGTGCCAGCAGTACAGGACAGGGTTTTGGCACTGAAGCTTTCTTT.

V is TRBV7-4 and J is TRBJ1-2; TRBD1 is a possible D gene (6 bases). Trimming cost V 2 bases and J 0 bases, with 13 bases left between them. The CDR3 has 16 amino acids. Germline assignment: CDR1 SGHVT and CDR2 SQSDAQ. CDR3 bases: TGTGCCAGCAGCTTACCAGGGGTGAAAACTAACTATGGCTACACCTTC. Its translation is CASSLPGVKTNYGYTF.

In its sample, this clone was seen a few times. The chain recombines TRBV29-1 with TRBJ2-3, with 9 bases matching TRBD2. Germline V lookup: CDR1 SQVTM, CDR2 ANQGSEA. V was clipped by 1 base and J by 1 base; unmatched bases: 9. The CDR3 runs to 17 residues. The DNA of the CDR3 is TGCAGCGTTGAAGTGGGGGCGGCTAGCGGGGGCACAGATACGCAGTATTTT. Protein: CSVEVGAASGGTDTQYF.

The chain employs TRBV7-6 and TRBJ1-5; 8 nucleotides align to TRBD1. From germline, CDR1 is SGHVS and CDR2 FNYEAQ. The CDR3 length is 17 residues. V lost 5 bases and J lost 9; bases outside the gene matches: 18. DNA for the CDR3: TGTGCCAGCAGCCAGGAGACCGGGACAGGTCCTATGTCGCCCCAGCATTTT. It is translated as CASSQETGTGPMSPQHF.

The V and J genes are TRBV19 and TRBJ1-2; the D gene is possibly TRBD1 (6 bases). Germline V gene sequence: CDR1 LNHDA, CDR2 SQIVND (reference sequence). The CDR3 has 14 residues. Trimming pared 7 bases from V and 2 bases from J, leaving 14 bases between. The DNA for the CDR3 is TGTGCCAGTAATATGGGACAAGCGAACTATGGCTACACCTTC. This sequence encodes CASNMGQANYGYTF.

The chain carries TRBV19 and TRBJ2-3; 7 nucleotides agree with TRBD1. CDR3 length: 16 amino acids. V lost 4 bases to trimming and J lost 0 bases; unmatched junction nucleotides: 7. The germline V gene has CDR1 LNHDA and CDR2 SQIVND (reference sequence). The CDR3 sequence: CASSKGQATSTDTQYF. The CDR3 DNA is TGTGCCAGTAGTAAAGGACAGGCAACTAGCACAGATACGCAGTATTTT. Looking up the rest from reference TRBV19 and TRBJ2-3 gives the full variable domain: DGGITQSPKYLFRKEGQNVTLSCEQNLNHDAMYWYRQDPGQGLRLIYYSQIVNDFQKGDIAEGYSVSREKKESFPLTVTSAQKNPTAFYLCASSKGQATSTDTQYFGPGTRLTVL.

This chain links TRBV30 with TRBJ1-4, with D maybe TRBD1 (5 bases). Looked up from germline, CDR1 is GTSNPN and CDR2 is SVGIG (reference sequence). The V gene lost 5 bases and the J gene lost 5 bases, with 9 bases spanning the gap. The CDR3 consists of 12 residues. The CDR3 protein is CAWLQENEKLFF. CDR3 coding DNA: TGTGCCTGGTTACAGGAAAATGAAAAACTGTTTTTT. The variable domain in full, with the rest retrieved from reference TRBV30 and TRBJ1-4, is SQTIHQWPATLVQPVGSPLSLECTVEGTSNPNLYWYRQAAGRGLQLLFYSVGIGQISSEVPQNLSASRPQDRQFILSSKKLLLSDSGFYLCAWLQENEKLFFGSGTQLSVL.

This chain joins TRBV6-4 and TRBJ1-2, with TRBD1 identical over 9 bases. The CDR3 sequence is 13 residues long. Germline CDR1 is MRHNA and CDR2 is SNTAGT. V shed 5 bases, J shed 7 bases, and the junction held 5 bases outside the gene matches. CDR3 in amino acids: CASSPGQGGGYTF. CDR3 in DNA: TGTGCCAGCAGTCCGGGACAGGGAGGTGGCTACACCTTC.

This clone turned up a few times. The chain links TRBV28 to TRBJ1-5, with D maybe TRBD1 (5 bases). The V gene's germline CDR1 is MDHEN and CDR2 SYDVKM. The V and J ends lost 7 bases and 5 bases respectively, with 15 bases between them. CDR3 length equals 14 residues. The CDR3 sequence: CASTILGGDQPQHF. As DNA, the CDR3 is TGTGCCAGCACCATACTGGGGGGAGATCAGCCCCAGCATTTT. Variable domain in full (rest from reference TRBV28 and TRBJ1-5): DVKVTQSSRYLVKRTGEKVFLECVQDMDHENMFWYRQDPGLGLRLIYFSYDVKMKEKGDIPEGYSVSREKKERFSLILESASTNQTSMYLCASTILGGDQPQHFGDGTRLSIL.

The gene calls are TRBV21-1 and TRBJ1-4; no DNA check was done on the table's D call, TRBD1. TRBV21-1 is listed as a pseudogene. The CDR3 loop spans 17 amino acids. The CDR3 DNA sequence: TGTGCCCGCAACAGGAGACAGGGAGGATCAACTAATGAAAAACTGTTTTTT. Protein sequence: CARNRRQGGSTNEKLFF.

The V and J genes are TRBV6-1 and TRBJ2-3; 7 bases line up with TRBD2. J lost 6 bases, V lost 5 bases, and 8 bases had no gene match. This CDR3 has 14 residues. CDR1 and CDR2 from the germline V gene are MNHNS and SASEGT. The CDR3 is CASSTGGRRDTQYF. Here the CDR3 DNA reads TGTGCCAGCAGTACGGGCGGGAGAAGGGATACGCAGTATTTT.

The V gene is TRBV14, the J gene TRBJ2-1; 9 nucleotides match TRBD2. The CDR3 loop spans 16 amino acids. Trimming removed 0 bases from V and 8 bases from J; junction bases left unmatched: 8. Germline V gene lookup returns CDR1 SGHDN and CDR2 FVKESK. The CDR3 DNA follows: TGTGCCAGCAGCCAAGATCGGCGGGAGGGCCCCCATGAGCAGTTCTTC. Translation: CASSQDRREGPHEQFF. Together with reference TRBV14 and TRBJ2-1, the CDR3 gives the full variable domain: EAGVTQFPSHSVIEKGQTVTLRCDPISGHDNLYWYRRVMGKEIKFLLHFVKESKQDESGMPNNRFLAERTGGTYSTLKVQPAELEDSGVYFCASSQDRREGPHEQFFGPGTRLTVL.

The genes are TRBV19 and TRBJ2-1; 10 positions agree with TRBD2. The CDR3 is made up of 15 amino acids. J gave up 4 bases and V 6 bases, and 6 bases lay outside the gene matches. The germline gives CDR1 LNHDA, CDR2 SQIVND (reference sequence). CDR3 sequence (DNA): TGTGCCAGTAGAAGCTCTAGCGGGGGTTACAATGAGCAGTTCTTC. Amino acid sequence: CASRSSSGGYNEQFF. The whole variable domain, remainder taken from reference TRBV19 and TRBJ2-1, is DGGITQSPKYLFRKEGQNVTLSCEQNLNHDAMYWYRQDPGQGLRLIYYSQIVNDFQKGDIAEGYSVSREKKESFPLTVTSAQKNPTAFYLCASRSSSGGYNEQFFGPGTRLTVL.

V and J are TRBV7-2 and TRBJ1-2; D is perhaps TRBD1 (5 bases). Germline CDR1 reads SGHTA; CDR2 reads FQGNSA. V gave up 2 bases and J gave up 6 bases, with 13 bases separating them. This CDR3 has 14 amino acids. For the CDR3, the DNA is TGTGCCAGCAGCTTATCGGCGGCAGGGAATGGCTACACCTTC. Translation: CASSLSAAGNGYTF. Full variable domain (remainder filled in from reference TRBV7-2 and TRBJ1-2): GAGVSQSPSNKVTEKGKDVELRCDPISGHTALYWYRQSLGQGLEFLIYFQGNSAPDKSGLPSDRFSAERTGGSVSTLTIQRTQQEDSAVYLCASSLSAAGNGYTFGSGTRLTVV.

This clone was detected only once. The chain employs TRBV2 and TRBJ2-7; D not certain. CDR1 SNHLY and CDR2 FYNNEI come from the germline V gene. The CDR3 runs 14 residues. V lost 7 bases, J lost 2 bases, and 15 bases lay in between. CDR3 in amino acids: CASKSSVIAYEQYF. CDR3 sequence (DNA): TGTGCCAGCAAATCCAGCGTGATTGCCTACGAGCAGTACTTC.